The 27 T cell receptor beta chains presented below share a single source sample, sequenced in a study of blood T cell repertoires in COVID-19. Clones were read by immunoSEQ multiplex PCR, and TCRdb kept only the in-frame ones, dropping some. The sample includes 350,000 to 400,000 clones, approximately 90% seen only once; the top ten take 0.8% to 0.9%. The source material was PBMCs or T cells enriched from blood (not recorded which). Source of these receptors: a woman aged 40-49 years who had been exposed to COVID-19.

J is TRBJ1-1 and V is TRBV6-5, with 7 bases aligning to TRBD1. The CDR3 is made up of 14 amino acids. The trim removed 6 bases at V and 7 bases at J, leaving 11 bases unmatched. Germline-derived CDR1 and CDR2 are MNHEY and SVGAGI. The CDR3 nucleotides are TGTGCCAGCAGCCGCAGTAGGGGGCTGGGTGAAGCTTTCTTT. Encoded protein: CASSRSRGLGEAFF.

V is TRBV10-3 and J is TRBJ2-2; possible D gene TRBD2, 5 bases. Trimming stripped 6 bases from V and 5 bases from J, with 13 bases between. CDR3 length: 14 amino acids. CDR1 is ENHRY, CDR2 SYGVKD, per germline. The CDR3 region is CAIRASYFTGELFF. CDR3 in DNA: TGTGCCATCAGGGCTAGCTACTTTACCGGGGAGCTGTTTTTT.

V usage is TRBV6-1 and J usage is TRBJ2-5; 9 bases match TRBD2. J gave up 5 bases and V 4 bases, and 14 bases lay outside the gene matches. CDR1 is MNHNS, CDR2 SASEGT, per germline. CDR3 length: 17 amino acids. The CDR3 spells CASSVWGLALSSETQYF. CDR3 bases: TGTGCCAGCAGTGTCTGGGGACTAGCCTTATCCAGCGAGACCCAGTACTTC.

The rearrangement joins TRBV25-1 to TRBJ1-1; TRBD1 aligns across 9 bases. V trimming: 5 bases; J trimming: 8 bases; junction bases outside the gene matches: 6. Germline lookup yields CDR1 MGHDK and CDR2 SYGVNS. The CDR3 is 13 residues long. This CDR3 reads CASSTTGGNEAFF. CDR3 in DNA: TGTGCCAGCAGTACTACAGGGGGCAACGAAGCTTTCTTT.

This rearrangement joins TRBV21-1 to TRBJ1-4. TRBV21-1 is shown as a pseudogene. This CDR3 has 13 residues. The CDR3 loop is CAREGVESEKLFF. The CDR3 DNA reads TGTGCCAGGGAAGGAGTGGAATCCGAAAAACTGTTTTTT.

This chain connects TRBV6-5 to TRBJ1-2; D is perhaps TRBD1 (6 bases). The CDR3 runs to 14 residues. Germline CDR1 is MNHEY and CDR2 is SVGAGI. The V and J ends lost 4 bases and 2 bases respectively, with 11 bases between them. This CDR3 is CASSWQGTNYGYTF. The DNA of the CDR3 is TGTGCCAGCAGTTGGCAGGGGACCAACTATGGCTACACCTTC.

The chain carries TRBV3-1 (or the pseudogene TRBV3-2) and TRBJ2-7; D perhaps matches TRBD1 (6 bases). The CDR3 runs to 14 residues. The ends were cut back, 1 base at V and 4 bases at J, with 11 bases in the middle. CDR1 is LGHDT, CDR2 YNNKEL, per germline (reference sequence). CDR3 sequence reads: CASSQGGLLYEQYF. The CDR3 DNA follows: TGTGCCAGCAGCCAAGGGGGGCTCCTTTACGAGCAGTACTTC.

CDR3 in amino acids: CASSFQGNTEAFF. The CDR3, as DNA: TGTGCCAGCAGCTTCCAGGGGAACACTGAAGCTTTCTTT. The chain uses TRBV7-9 and TRBJ1-1; TRBD1 might be the D (5 bases). CDR1 SEHNR and CDR2 FQNEAQ come from the germline V gene (reference sequence). This CDR3 region has 13 residues. V lost 3 bases and J lost 1, with 6 bases in between.

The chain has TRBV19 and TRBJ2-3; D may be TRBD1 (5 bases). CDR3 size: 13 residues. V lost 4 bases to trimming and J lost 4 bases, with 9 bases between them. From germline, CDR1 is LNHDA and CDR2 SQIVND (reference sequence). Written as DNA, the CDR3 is TGTGCCAGTAGTACGACAGCAGCAGATACGCAGTATTTT. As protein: CASSTTAADTQYF.

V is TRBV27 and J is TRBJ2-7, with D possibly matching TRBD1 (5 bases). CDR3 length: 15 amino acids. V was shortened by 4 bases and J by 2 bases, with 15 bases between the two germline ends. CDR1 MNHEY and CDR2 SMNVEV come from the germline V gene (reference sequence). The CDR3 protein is CASSSRPGIPYEQYF. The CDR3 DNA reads TGTGCCAGCAGTTCTAGGCCAGGGATTCCCTACGAGCAGTACTTC.

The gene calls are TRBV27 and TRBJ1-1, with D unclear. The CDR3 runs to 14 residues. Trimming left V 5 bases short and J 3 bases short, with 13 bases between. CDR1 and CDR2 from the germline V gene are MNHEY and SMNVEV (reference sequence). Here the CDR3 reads CASSPGQRYTEAFF. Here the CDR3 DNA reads TGTGCCAGCAGTCCGGGTCAGAGGTACACTGAAGCTTTCTTT.

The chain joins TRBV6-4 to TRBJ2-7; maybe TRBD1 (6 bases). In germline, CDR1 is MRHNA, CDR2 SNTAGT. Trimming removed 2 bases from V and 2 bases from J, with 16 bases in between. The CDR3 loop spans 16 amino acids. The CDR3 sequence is CASSDRQDQEAYEQYF. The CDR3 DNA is TGTGCCAGCAGTGACAGACAGGACCAAGAGGCCTACGAGCAGTACTTC.

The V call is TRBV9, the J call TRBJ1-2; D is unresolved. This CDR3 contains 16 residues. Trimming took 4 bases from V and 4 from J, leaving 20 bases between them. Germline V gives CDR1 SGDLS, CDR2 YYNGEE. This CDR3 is CASSPRGDGILYGYTF. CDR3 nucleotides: TGTGCCAGCAGCCCCCGGGGTGACGGAATCCTCTATGGCTACACCTTC.

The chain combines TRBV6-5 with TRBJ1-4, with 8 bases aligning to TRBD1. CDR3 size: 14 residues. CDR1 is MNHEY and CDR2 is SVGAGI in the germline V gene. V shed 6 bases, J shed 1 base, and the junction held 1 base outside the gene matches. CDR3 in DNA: TGTGCCAGCAGAGGGACAGGAACTAATGAAAAACTGTTTTTT. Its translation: CASRGTGTNEKLFF.

Here the CDR3 DNA reads TGTGCCACCAGCAGTTCGAGTTGGGGACAGGGGGAGGAGACCCAGTACTTC. This sequence encodes CATSSSSWGQGEETQYF. The gene calls are TRBV15 and TRBJ2-5; TRBD1 matches at 11 bases. Germline CDR1 reads LNHNV; CDR2 reads YYDKDF (reference sequence). V shed 3 bases, J shed 5 bases, and the junction held 11 bases outside the gene matches. CDR3 length equals 17 residues.

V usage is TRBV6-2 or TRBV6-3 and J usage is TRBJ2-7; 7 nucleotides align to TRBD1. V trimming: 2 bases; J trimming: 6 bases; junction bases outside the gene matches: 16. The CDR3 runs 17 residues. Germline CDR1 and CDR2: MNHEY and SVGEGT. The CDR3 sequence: CASSYPTTRDRRGEQYF. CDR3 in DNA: TGTGCCAGCAGTTACCCAACTACCCGGGACAGACGTGGCGAGCAGTACTTC.

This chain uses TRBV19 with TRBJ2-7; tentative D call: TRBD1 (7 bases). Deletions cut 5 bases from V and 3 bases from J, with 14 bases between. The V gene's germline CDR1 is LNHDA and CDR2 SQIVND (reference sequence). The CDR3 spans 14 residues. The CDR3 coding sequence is TGTGCCAGTAGTGACCGGGGGACAGACTACGAGCAGTACTTC. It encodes CASSDRGTDYEQYF.

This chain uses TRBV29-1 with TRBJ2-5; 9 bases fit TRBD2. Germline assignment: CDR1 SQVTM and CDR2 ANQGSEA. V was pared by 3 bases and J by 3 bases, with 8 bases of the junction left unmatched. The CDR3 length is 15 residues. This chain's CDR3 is CSVERGGGAEETQYF. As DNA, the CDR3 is TGCAGCGTTGAGCGGGGCGGGGGGGCCGAAGAGACCCAGTACTTC.

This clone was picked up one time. The chain's CDR3 is CASSVAGTGGAGYTF. CDR3 nucleotide sequence: TGTGCCAGCAGCGTAGCCGGGACAGGGGGCGCAGGCTACACCTTC. The V gene is TRBV9, the J gene TRBJ1-2; 12 bases are a match to TRBD1. The CDR3 extends over 15 amino acids. The germline gives CDR1 SGDLS, CDR2 YYNGEE. Unmatched junction bases numbered 5, after V lost 0 bases and J lost 8 bases.

Here the CDR3 reads CASSSRAAGVPDTQYF. CDR3 sequence (DNA): TGTGCCAGCAGCTCCCGGGCAGCGGGAGTTCCAGATACGCAGTATTTT. V gene TRBV7-2 combines with J gene TRBJ2-3; TRBD2 matches 8 bases. CDR1 and CDR2 from the germline V gene are SGHTA and FQGNSA. V dropped 4 bases and J dropped 4; count of bases not matched to a gene: 10. This CDR3 has 16 amino acids.

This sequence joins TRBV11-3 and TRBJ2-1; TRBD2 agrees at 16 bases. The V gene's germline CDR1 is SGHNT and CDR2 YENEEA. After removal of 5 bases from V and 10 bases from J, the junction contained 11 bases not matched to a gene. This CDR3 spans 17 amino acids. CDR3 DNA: TGTGCCAGCAGCCCCGGGACTAGCGGGAGGGCCTTAGGGGAGCAGTTCTTC. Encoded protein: CASSPGTSGRALGEQFF.

As DNA, the CDR3 is TGTGCCAGCAGCCAAGATCGAGGGCGCGCAGACACAGATACGCAGTATTTT. Its translation: CASSQDRGRADTDTQYF. The chain has TRBV3-1 (or the pseudogene TRBV3-2) and TRBJ2-3; tentative D call: TRBD2 (5 bases). The CDR3 extends over 17 amino acids. With 0 bases removed from V and 2 bases from J, the gap between germline ends came to 15 bases. In germline, CDR1 is LGHDT, CDR2 YNNKEL (reference sequence).

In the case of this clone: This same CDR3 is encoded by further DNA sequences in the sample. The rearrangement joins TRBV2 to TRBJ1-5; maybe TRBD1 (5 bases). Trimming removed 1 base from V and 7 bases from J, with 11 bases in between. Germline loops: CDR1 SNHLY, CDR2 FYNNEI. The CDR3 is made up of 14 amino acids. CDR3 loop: CASSEGGGRQPQHF. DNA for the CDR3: TGTGCCAGCAGTGAAGGGGGGGGACGACAGCCCCAGCATTTT.

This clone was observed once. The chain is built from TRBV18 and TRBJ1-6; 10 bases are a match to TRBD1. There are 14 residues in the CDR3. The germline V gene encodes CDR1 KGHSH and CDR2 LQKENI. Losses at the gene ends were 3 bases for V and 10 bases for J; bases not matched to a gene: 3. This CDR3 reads CASSPPGQGSPLHF. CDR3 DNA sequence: TGTGCCAGCTCACCTCCGGGACAGGGGTCACCCCTCCACTTT.

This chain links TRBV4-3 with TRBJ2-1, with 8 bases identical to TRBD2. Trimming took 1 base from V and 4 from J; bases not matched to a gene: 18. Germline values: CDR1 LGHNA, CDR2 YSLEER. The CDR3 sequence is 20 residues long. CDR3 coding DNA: TGCGCCAGCAGCCAAGTAACCCCGGGACTAGATCGAAAGGGTTACAATGAGCAGTTCTTC. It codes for CASSQVTPGLDRKGYNEQFF.

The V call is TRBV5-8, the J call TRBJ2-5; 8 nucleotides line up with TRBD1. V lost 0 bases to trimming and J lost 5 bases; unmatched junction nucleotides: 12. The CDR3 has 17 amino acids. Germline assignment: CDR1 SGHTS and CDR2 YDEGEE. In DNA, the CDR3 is TGTGCCAGCAGCTTGGCCTTAACGGCAGGGGGCCGGGAGACCCAGTACTTC. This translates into CASSLALTAGGRETQYF.

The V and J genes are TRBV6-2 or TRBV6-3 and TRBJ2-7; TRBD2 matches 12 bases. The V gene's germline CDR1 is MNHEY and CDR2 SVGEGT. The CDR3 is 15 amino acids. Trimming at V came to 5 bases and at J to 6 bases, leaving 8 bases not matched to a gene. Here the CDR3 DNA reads TGTGCCAGCAGTAGGATTTTGGGACTAGCGGGCGAGCAGTACTTC. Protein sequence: CASSRILGLAGEQYF.